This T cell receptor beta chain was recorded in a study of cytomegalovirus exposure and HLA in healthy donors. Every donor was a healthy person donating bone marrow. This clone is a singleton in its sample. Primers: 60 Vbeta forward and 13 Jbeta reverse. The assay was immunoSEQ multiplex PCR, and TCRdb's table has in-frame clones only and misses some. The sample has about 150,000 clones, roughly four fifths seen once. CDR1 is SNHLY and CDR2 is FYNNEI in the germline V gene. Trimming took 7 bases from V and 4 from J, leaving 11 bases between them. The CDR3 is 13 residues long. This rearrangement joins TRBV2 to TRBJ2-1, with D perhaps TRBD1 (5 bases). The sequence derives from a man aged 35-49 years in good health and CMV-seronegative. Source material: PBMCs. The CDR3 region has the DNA TGTGCCAGCATGCTACAGGATTACAATGAGCAGTTCTTC. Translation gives CASMLQDYNEQFF.